The T cell receptor beta chain under discussion was sequenced for a study of blood T cell repertoires in COVID-19 (TCRdb year 2020). Some background on the complete study: Collaborator samples came from the United States, Italy and Spain and covered acute and convalescent phases of COVID-19. The prospective study material was composed of cDNA or gDNA derived from T cells, B-cell-depleted T cells, or PBMCs. Subjects who had been exposed to COVID-19, were actively infected with it, or had recovered from it provided the deeply sampled blood TCRbeta repertoires that made up the dataset. The repertoires were made available in a free public database intended to serve as a resource for research on the immune response to SARS-CoV-2. The samples were drawn from two sources: the first 160 participants of the ongoing ImmuneRACE study, and 1,000 to 1,500 subjects contributed by 6 global collaborators. The sample metadata nearly always contained a de-identified subject ID, COVID-19 status, age in years and sex. Where HLA class I and class II types were available, the types were taken from metadata supplied by the sample provider, not from assay-based typing. The study at large found these results: How much clinical and demographic metadata was included differed by source and by participant, and the metadata was provided uncurated.

The immunoSEQ Assay, a bias-controlled multiplex PCR, was used to amplify TCRbeta CDR3 regions from genomic DNA. The authors' pipeline ran thus. Nucleated cell counts per sample were estimated from amplification of reference gene primers within the assay. To quantify the absolute abundance of each unique TCRbeta CDR3 rearrangement, sequence reads were collapsed and filtered. For each sample, productive Simpson clonality was calculated by taking the square root of Simpson's diversity index across productive rearrangements. TCRdb retrieved this table from immuneACCESS and kept in-frame rearrangements only. Not all clones are present; in checked studies, unresolved V genes account for under half, and no reason is known for the remainder. V and J calls and clone size are those listed in that table; D and trimming were worked out from the DNA. Within this sample are approximately 52,000 clones, with more than 80% of them counted one time only. In total, the top ten clones hold 13% to 15% of the sample.

This clone was observed once. Its antigen target is currently unknown. A junction boundary mismatches the germline segment, possibly from a read error. Whole blood was collected in K2EDTA tubes by collaborating institutions according to the institutions' own protocols. For TCRbeta analysis, collaborators shipped samples as frozen whole blood, isolated PBMCs, or DNA extracted from either of those sample types. The clonotype comes from a human donor with active COVID-19. The donor label of this sample is uncertain. The sample was peripheral blood.

The base sequence is TGTGCCAGCAGTCGGGACAGGCCTTCCCGGGGGGACTTC. Its amino acids are CASSRDRPSRGDF. The rearranged segments are TRBV6-2 or TRBV6-3 and TRBJ2-5, with TRBD1 tentatively as D gene (8 bases match). The CDR3, from cysteine to phenylalanine, totals 13 residues. Just the 39-base CDR3 DNA is kept, in frame starting at base 1. Taken from the germline V gene, the CDR1 and CDR2 loops are MNHEY and SVGEGT.